This section outlines one T cell receptor beta chain sequence together with its context. The specificity of this receptor is unknown. No base quality values were provided; no much bigger clone lies one nucleotide off. The record originates from a study of cytomegalovirus exposure and HLA in healthy donors listed by TCRdb under 2017. Describing the broader study: A later analysis indicated that the roughly 130 validation repertoires were generated on the platform also employed for the 670 or so repertoires of the first cohort. The aim of the study was to test whether cataloging public T cell receptors could identify signatures of past pathogen exposure. Besides the first cohort of roughly 660 subjects, a separate validation cohort made up of 120 different subjects was used. To predict cytomegalovirus infection status, the study combined high-throughput TCR immunosequencing, statistical association of individual TCRs with disease status, and machine learning.

Results the study describes overall, beyond this receptor: Most TCR sequences were observed very rarely across donors, whereas some public TCRs were present in many individuals. The authors suggested that the approach could potentially be extended to other disease states and immunological phenotypes. A later analysis lacked HLA typing for the validation cohort, so it scored co-occurrence in that cohort across all 120 or so repertoires. In both the original and validation cohorts, the classifier was reported to diagnose cytomegalovirus status with high specificity and sensitivity. In vitro tests confirmed that a few of the cytomegalovirus-associated TCR beta chains recognize cytomegalovirus antigens. A later analysis found that TCRs clustered in the first cohort also tended to co-occur in the roughly 120 validation repertoires, with 94% of cluster scores above 0. In the study, approximately 160 TCR beta chains were listed as associated with cytomegalovirus.

The protocol used for the library was the immunoSEQ multiplex PCR assay. The authors' analysis ran thus. To diagnose cytomegalovirus status from the catalog of TCR beta chain sequences, a statistical classification framework was built. The table was pulled from immuneACCESS by TCRdb, which kept in-frame rearrangements only. Such tables lose some clones; where checked, under half of the loss comes from unresolved V genes, and the rest has no known cause. V, J and clone size are taken as reported in that table, and D and trimming were inferred from the DNA itself. The sample records some 180,000 clones, 86% of which are singletons. The ten largest clones take up roughly 7% of the sample. The germline V gene (reference sequence) yields SEHNR for CDR1 and FQNEAQ for CDR2. The CDR3, cysteine through phenylalanine, is 14 amino acids long. The CDR3 DNA has 42 bases and is translated from base 1. V sheds 1 base and J sheds 6 bases, leaving 10 bases between their ends.

The donors were included in the validation cohort of some 110 subjects, a group kept apart from the roughly 670-subject first cohort. Input material: PBMCs. The TCR originated in a man aged 30-40 years in good health and CMV-seropositive. The V and J genes are TRBV7-9 and TRBJ2-1, with the identity of the D gene unclear. At the DNA level, the sequence is TGTGCCAGCAGCTTAGTTGACTCGCCCAATGAGCAGTTCTTC. Its protein product is CASSLVDSPNEQFF.